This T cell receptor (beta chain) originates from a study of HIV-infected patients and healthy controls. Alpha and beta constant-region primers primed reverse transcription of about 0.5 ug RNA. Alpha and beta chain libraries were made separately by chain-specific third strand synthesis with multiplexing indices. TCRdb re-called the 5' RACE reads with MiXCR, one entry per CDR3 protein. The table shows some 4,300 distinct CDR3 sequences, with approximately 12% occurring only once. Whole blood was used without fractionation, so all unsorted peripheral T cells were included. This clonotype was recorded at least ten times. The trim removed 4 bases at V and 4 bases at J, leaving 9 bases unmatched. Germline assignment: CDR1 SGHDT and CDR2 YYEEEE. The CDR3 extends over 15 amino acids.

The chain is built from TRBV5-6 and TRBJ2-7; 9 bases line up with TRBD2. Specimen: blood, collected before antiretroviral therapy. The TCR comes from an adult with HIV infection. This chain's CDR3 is CASSAIAGDRYEQYF. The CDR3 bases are TGTGCCAGCAGCGCAATAGCGGGAGATAGGTACGAGCAGTACTTC.